Below are 28 T cell receptor beta chains sequenced from a single sample in a study of PD-1 blockade in classical Hodgkin lymphoma (TCRdb year 2020). The method was the immunoSEQ multiplex PCR assay. Not all clones reach the TCRdb copy of this immuneACCESS table, which keeps in-frame sequences only. Checked studies attribute under half of the gap to unresolved V genes and leave the rest unexplained. This sample comprises 22,000 or so clones, around 77% of them detected only once. The top ten hold about a sixth of the sample. Explained via the paper, the time point label denotes: cycle 2 day 1 (C2D1) of nivolumab. Every trial patient had relapsed after autologous stem cell transplantation, and cohorts A, B and C differed in prior brentuximab vedotin exposure. The sequencing here drew on peripheral blood mononuclear cells (PBMCs), taken before the second cycle of nivolumab. Every receptor here comes from a human donor with classical Hodgkin lymphoma.

The chain couples TRBV5-4 to TRBJ2-1, with 9 bases identical to TRBD2. The germline CDR1 and CDR2 sequences are SGHNT and YYREEE (reference sequence). CDR3 length: 17 residues. J was trimmed by 4 bases and V by 4 bases; bases with no gene match: 12. CDR3 DNA: TGTGCCAGCAGCCCCCGCTCTACTAGCGGGCCTTACAATGAGCAGTTCTTC. It yields the protein CASSPRSTSGPYNEQFF.

This clone was recorded a few times. The chain carries TRBV27 and TRBJ2-1, with 7 bases fitting TRBD2. Germline values: CDR1 MNHEY, CDR2 SMNVEV (reference sequence). The V gene end was trimmed by 5 bases and the J gene end by 9 bases; junction bases not matched to a gene: 10. The CDR3 is 14 amino acids. The CDR3 here is CASSPQKGGSEQFF. DNA of the CDR3: TGTGCCAGCAGTCCCCAGAAGGGCGGGAGTGAGCAGTTCTTC.

V usage is TRBV25-1 and J usage is TRBJ2-2; 12 bases match TRBD2. The V segment lost 1 base and the J segment 5 bases; nucleotides outside the gene matches: 5. The germline V gene encodes CDR1 MGHDK and CDR2 SYGVNS. The CDR3 extends over 17 amino acids. This chain's CDR3 is CASSEFPSGRGTGELFF. The DNA for the CDR3 is TGTGCCAGCAGTGAATTCCCTAGCGGGAGGGGAACCGGGGAGCTGTTTTTT.

This clone was observed a handful of times. The CDR3 loop is CASSIEGFWGALKNIQYF. The CDR3 DNA is TGTGCCAGTAGTATAGAGGGCTTTTGGGGGGCTCTTAAAAACATTCAGTACTTC. This sequence joins TRBV19 and TRBJ2-4; either TRBD1 or TRBD2 may supply D (6 bases each). Per germline, CDR1 LNHDA and CDR2 SQIVND (reference sequence). Trimming took off 0 bases at V and 4 bases at J, with 19 bases between the two ends. CDR3 length: 18 amino acids.

In this sample, this clone turned up once. This sequence joins TRBV28 and TRBJ1-2; no clear D. The CDR3 sequence is 12 residues long. Germline V CDR1 and CDR2: MDHEN, SYDVKM. Trimming took off 7 bases at V and 4 bases at J, with 10 bases between the two ends. CDR3 nucleotides: TGTGCCAGCAATGGGGAGGGCTATGGCTACACCTTC. Its translation is CASNGEGYGYTF.

The chain has TRBV7-8 and TRBJ2-1; maybe TRBD1 (8 bases). The CDR3 consists of 16 residues. Germline lookup yields CDR1 SGHVS and CDR2 FQNEAQ. Between the trimmed V and J ends, which lost 5 bases and 0 bases, there was a span of 14 bases. In nucleotides, the CDR3 is TGTGCCAGCAGCGCGTACAGGGGGGGCTCCTACAATGAGCAGTTCTTC. Encoded protein: CASSAYRGGSYNEQFF.

This clone was recorded a few times. The V call is TRBV2, the J call TRBJ1-6; D gene ambiguous. Germline CDR1 is SNHLY and CDR2 is FYNNEI. This CDR3 has 13 amino acids. The CDR3 nucleotides read TGTGGCCTCCGTGATTCGGATAATTCACCCCTCCACTTT. The encoded protein is CGLRDSDNSPLHF.

This sequence joins TRBV18 and TRBJ2-7, with D possibly matching TRBD1 (6 bases). Germline-derived CDR1 and CDR2 are KGHSH and LQKENI. Trimming stripped 6 bases from V and 2 bases from J, with 20 bases between. The CDR3 runs 16 residues. This chain's CDR3 is CASSRRAGVLPYEQYV. CDR3 nucleotides: TGTGCCAGCTCCCGCCGGGCAGGGGTCCTCCCCTACGAGCAGTACGTC.

The CDR3 here is CASSFLRLAGGNTGELFF. The CDR3 nucleotides read TGTGCCAGCAGCTTTTTACGCCTAGCGGGGGGGAACACCGGGGAGCTGTTTTTT. V gene TRBV7-2 combines with J gene TRBJ2-2; 11 bases map to TRBD2. Germline V gene sequence: CDR1 SGHTA, CDR2 FQGNSA. This CDR3 is built from 18 residues. The J segment lost 1 base and the V segment lost 3 bases, leaving 7 bases of the junction unmatched.

About this clone itself: One junction end does not reproduce the germline sequence, and a read error may be involved. The chain uses TRBV27 and TRBJ2-1; the D call may be TRBD1 or TRBD2 (5 bases each). This CDR3 contains 17 residues. In germline, CDR1 is MNHEY, CDR2 SMNVEV (reference sequence). The CDR3 coding sequence is TGTGCCAGCAGTTTAAAGGGGCCGGGGAGAAGGTACAATGAGCAGCTCTTC. Protein: CASSLKGPGRRYNEQLF.

As concerns this clone: The germline gene is not matched at one end of the junction; a read error may be the cause. J is TRBJ2-3 and V is TRBV7-8, with 10 positions matching TRBD2. Per germline, CDR1 SGHVS and CDR2 FQNEAQ. The CDR3 has 15 amino acids. The CDR3 bases are TGTGCCAGCAGCCTAGCGGGAGAGAGCACAGATACGCAGTATTTT. This codes for CASSLAGESTDTQYF.

This clone has a single count. The chain joins TRBV27 to TRBJ2-5; possibly TRBD1 for D (6 bases). Germline V lookup: CDR1 MNHEY, CDR2 SMNVEV (reference sequence). The ends were cut back, 5 bases at V and 5 bases at J, with 12 bases in the middle. The CDR3 loop spans 13 amino acids. The CDR3 DNA reads as TGTGCCAGCAGTCCCTCTACAGGGGAGACCCAGTACTTC. As protein: CASSPSTGETQYF.

The chain uses TRBV19 and TRBJ2-7, with D possibly matching TRBD2 (7 bases). The germline V and J ends were trimmed by 7 bases and 2 bases, with 9 bases remaining between them. In germline, CDR1 is LNHDA, CDR2 SQIVND (reference sequence). CDR3 length: 12 residues. The CDR3 loop reads CASKGGTYEQYF. In nucleotides, the CDR3 is TGTGCCAGTAAGGGGGGGACCTACGAGCAGTACTTC. The full variable domain, rest sourced from reference TRBV19 and TRBJ2-7, is DGGITQSPKYLFRKEGQNVTLSCEQNLNHDAMYWYRQDPGQGLRLIYYSQIVNDFQKGDIAEGYSVSREKKESFPLTVTSAQKNPTAFYLCASKGGTYEQYFGPGTRLTVT.

The chain carries TRBV5-6 and TRBJ1-2; no clear D. The CDR3 has 12 amino acids. The V end lost 1 base, the J end lost 3 bases, and 4 bases lay between the germline ends. Germline V gene data show CDR1 as SGHDT and CDR2 as YYEEEE. CDR3 nucleotides: TGTGCCAGCAGCTTGCCCTACTATGGCTACACCTTC. Translating gives CASSLPYYGYTF.

The V gene is TRBV6-6, the J gene TRBJ1-3; D gene unclear. Germline CDR1 MNHNY, CDR2 SVGAGI (reference sequence). The CDR3 spans 14 residues. Trimming shortened V by 3 bases and J by 4 bases, and 10 bases separated the two germline ends. As DNA, the CDR3 is TGTGCCAGCAGTTATGGTTCCCCAGGAAACACCATATATTTT. Its translation: CASSYGSPGNTIYF.

The chain links TRBV19 to TRBJ1-4; 7 nucleotides line up with TRBD1. The ends lost 4 bases at V and 8 bases at J; junction bases unmatched: 10. The germline CDR1 and CDR2 sequences are LNHDA and SQIVND (reference sequence). This CDR3 region has 15 residues. The DNA for the CDR3 is TGTGCCAGTAGTACCATTACAGGGGAGAGCGAAAAACTGTTTTTT. Protein: CASSTITGESEKLFF.

J is TRBJ2-3 and V is TRBV11-2, with D uncertain. The CDR3 is 17 residues long. V lost 5 bases to trimming and J lost 3 bases, with 21 bases between them. Germline lookup yields CDR1 SGHAT and CDR2 FQNNGV. The CDR3 bases are TGTGCCAGCAGCCCCCCCACGGCGGCCCGCTCAACAGATACGCAGTATTTT. It yields the protein CASSPPTAARSTDTQYF.

This clone was counted a few times. This chain joins TRBV23-1 and TRBJ1-2; a possible D gene is TRBD1 (6 bases). TRBV23-1 is an ORF, and what it does is uncertain. The V gene lost 0 bases and the J gene lost 3 bases, with 26 bases spanning the gap. The CDR3 spans 20 residues. The CDR3 DNA is TGCGCCAGCAGTCAATCGGGGGCGGGGGGCGTCGGCTTCCTAGACTATGGCTACACCTTC. Translation: CASSQSGAGGVGFLDYGYTF.

This chain connects TRBV6-6 to TRBJ2-2; D uncertain. Germline-derived CDR1 and CDR2 are MNHNY and SVGAGI (reference sequence). Deletions cut 7 bases from V and 4 bases from J, with 10 bases between. The length of the CDR3 is 13 residues. This CDR3 is CASTHTPTGELFF. CDR3 coding DNA: TGTGCCAGCACCCACACACCCACCGGGGAGCTGTTTTTT.

A few counts support this clone. The genes are TRBV10-3 and TRBJ1-5; D is uncertain. V was clipped by 0 bases and J by 6 bases, with 6 bases between them. In germline, CDR1 is ENHRY, CDR2 SYGVKD. The CDR3 has 13 residues. The CDR3 reads CAISESWSQPQHF. CDR3 bases: TGTGCCATCAGTGAGTCGTGGTCTCAGCCCCAGCATTTT.

The V and J genes are TRBV27 and TRBJ1-6; TRBD1 agrees at 7 bases. The CDR3 runs 16 residues. CDR1 MNHEY and CDR2 SMNVEV come from the germline V gene (reference sequence). Trimming at V came to 8 bases and at J to 1 base, leaving 8 bases not matched to a gene. CDR3 amino acids: CASRRGRASYNSPLHF. The CDR3 nucleotides read TGTGCCAGCCGCAGGGGGAGGGCGTCCTATAATTCACCCCTCCACTTT.

This chain uses TRBV6-5 with TRBJ1-1, with 8 bases that match TRBD1. With 3 bases clipped from V and 2 bases from J, the junction kept 8 bases outside the gene matches. Germline CDR1 MNHEY, CDR2 SVGAGI. The CDR3 length is 16 residues. CDR3 nucleotides: TGTGCCAGCAGTTATCTTAGAGCAGGGGGCAACACTGAAGCTTTCTTT. It encodes CASSYLRAGGNTEAFF.

The chain combines TRBV7-8 with TRBJ1-2, with D possibly TRBD1 on 6 matching bases. Per the germline V gene, CDR1 is SGHVS and CDR2 is FQNEAQ. CDR3 length: 13 amino acids. The V gene lost 5 bases and the J gene lost 7 bases, with 14 bases spanning the gap. This CDR3 reads CASSPVGGGGYTF. The CDR3 nucleotides are TGTGCCAGCAGCCCAGTGGGAGGGGGTGGCTACACCTTC.

The chain carries TRBV6-4 and TRBJ2-7, with D possibly being TRBD1 (6 bases). The V and J ends lost 9 bases and 4 bases respectively, with 19 bases between them. From germline, CDR1 is MRHNA and CDR2 SNTAGT. There are 14 residues in the CDR3. CDR3 DNA: TGTGCCAGAAAGGGACACCTCAGGCGTTACGAGCAGTACGTC. It is translated as CARKGHLRRYEQYV.

The chain recombines TRBV6-1 with TRBJ1-4; the D is unclear. The CDR3 spans 12 residues. Germline V lookup: CDR1 MNHNS, CDR2 SASEGT. V lost 5 bases to trimming and J lost 6 bases, with 7 bases between them. The CDR3 region is CASSRDDEKLFF. The CDR3 DNA sequence: TGTGCCAGCAGTAGAGATGATGAAAAACTGTTTTTT.

This clone was seen only once. The V gene is TRBV18, the J gene TRBJ2-7; either TRBD1 or TRBD2 may fit D (5 bases each). This CDR3 comprises 15 residues. The germline V and J ends were trimmed by 3 bases and 4 bases, with 16 bases remaining between them. Germline CDR1 reads KGHSH; CDR2 reads LQKENI. Here the CDR3 reads CASSPAPGPRYEQYV. The CDR3 DNA is TGTGCCAGCTCACCCGCACCGGGACCCCGATACGAGCAGTACGTC.

The chain carries TRBV27 and TRBJ2-2; 12 nucleotides agree with TRBD1. V lost 5 bases, J lost 5 bases, and 6 bases stayed unmatched. The CDR3 extends over 16 amino acids. Germline CDR1 reads MNHEY; CDR2 reads SMNVEV (reference sequence). CDR3 DNA sequence: TGTGCCAGCAGTCATCGGGGACAGGGGGCAACCGGGGAGCTGTTTTTT. This gives the protein CASSHRGQGATGELFF.

The chain joins TRBV5-8 to TRBJ1-1, with D hard to call. This CDR3 spans 11 amino acids. Germline V CDR1 and CDR2: SGHTS, YDEGEE. V shed 4 bases and J shed 7 bases, with 8 bases lying between them. The CDR3 nucleotides read TGTGCCAGCAGCCGTAGCTATGAAGCTTTCTTT. Translated: CASSRSYEAFF.